Listed here is a single T cell receptor beta chain. Enrolled during active infection, Seattle patients were then followed longitudinally. V lost 0 bases and J lost 4; bases outside the gene matches: 4. The germline V gene has CDR1 SEHNR and CDR2 FQNEAQ (reference sequence). This CDR3 spans 16 amino acids. The record originates from a study of blood T cell repertoires in COVID-19. Across the whole study: The analysed material was cDNA or gDNA that came from T cells, B-cell-depleted T cells, or PBMCs.

Some clones are missing from TCRdb's copy, which holds only in-frame ones; the method was immunoSEQ multiplex PCR. The repertoire has about 270,000 clones, approximately 84% of them found once; the top ten carry roughly 1.5%. The TCR was taken from a human donor with COVID-19, enrolled during active disease. The donor label of this sample is uncertain. The source material was peripheral blood. The rearrangement joins TRBV7-9 to TRBJ2-2; 8 bases match TRBD2. This CDR3 is CASSLALAGGTGELFF. CDR3 in DNA: TGTGCCAGCAGCTTAGCCCTGGCGGGAGGCACCGGGGAGCTGTTTTTT.